This TCR beta chain was sequenced in a study of blood T cell repertoires in COVID-19. Overall study context: COVID-19 samples from acute and convalescent phases originated in the United States, Italy and Spain. The cDNA or gDNA used as material had been derived from T cells, B-cell-depleted T cells, or PBMCs.

TCRdb's table, derived via immunoSEQ multiplex PCR, lists solely in-frame clones and lacks some. The repertoire holds under 300,000 clones, approximately 90% seen once, with approximately 2.1% in the top ten. From germline, CDR1 is SNHLY and CDR2 FYNNEI. This CDR3 contains 16 residues. V gave up 7 bases and J gave up 4 bases; unmatched junction bases: 14. The TCR originated in a man aged 30 to 39 who had recovered from COVID-19. Sample: peripheral blood. This chain connects TRBV2 to TRBJ1-2; 8 positions match TRBD1. The DNA of the CDR3 is TGTGCCAGCATGGCCGTCGGCAGGGGGCTCGCCTATGGCTACACCTTC. It yields the protein CASMAVGRGLAYGYTF.